These 30 T cell receptor beta chains came from one sample sequenced in a study of CD8+CD57+ T cells in acquired aplastic anemia. TCR beta VDJ and CDR3 profiling used genomic DNA as template. TCRdb re-derived calls from the reads in MiXCR, one entry per CDR3 protein. The data contain approximately 130,000 distinct CDR3 sequences, almost 40% of them singletons. CD8+CD57+ cell expansion had been shown by flow cytometry in patients chosen for sequencing. The sequenced sample was sorted CD4+, CD8+, or CD8+CD57+ T cells (not recorded which) from PBMCs. The receptors shown here come from a human donor with aplastic anemia.

This clonotype was recorded at least ten times. The chain uses TRBV7-8 and TRBJ2-3, with no clear D. Germline V lookup: CDR1 SGHVS, CDR2 FQNEAQ. This CDR3 is built from 14 residues. The V end lost 1 base, the J end lost 2 bases, and 7 bases lay between the germline ends. CDR3 nucleotide sequence: TGTGCCAGCAGCTTAGGGACGGACACAGATACGCAGTATTTT. It specifies CASSLGTDTDTQYF.

The chain couples TRBV2 to TRBJ1-1; unclear D gene. This CDR3 region has 15 residues. With 6 bases removed from V and 4 bases from J, the gap between germline ends came to 18 bases. Germline-derived CDR1 and CDR2 are SNHLY and FYNNEI. The CDR3, as DNA: TGTGCCAGCAGAGGGTCGAGGTTGGACGTCACTGAAGCTTTCTTT. Its translation: CASRGSRLDVTEAFF.

In nucleotides, the CDR3 is TGTGCCACCAGCAGAGATAATAGCGGGGCGGAGACCCAGTACTTC. Its protein product is CATSRDNSGAETQYF. The chain combines TRBV15 with TRBJ2-5; 8 nucleotides line up with TRBD2. The CDR3 has 15 amino acids. The germline gives CDR1 LNHNV, CDR2 YYDKDF (reference sequence). V dropped 0 bases and J dropped 5; count of bases not matched to a gene: 5.

This clonotype was detected many times. The CDR3 is CASSARGTPKGANVLTF. DNA for the CDR3: TGTGCCAGCAGTGCTAGAGGGACGCCAAAGGGGGCCAACGTCCTGACTTTC. The V and J genes are TRBV2 and TRBJ2-6; either TRBD1 or TRBD2 may supply D (5 bases each). Deletions cut 4 bases from V and 4 bases from J, with 17 bases between. The CDR3 has 17 residues. Germline CDR1 is SNHLY and CDR2 is FYNNEI.

The chain joins TRBV7-3 to TRBJ2-7; no clear D gene. The CDR3 consists of 14 residues. Germline CDR1 SGHTA, CDR2 FQGTGA. Trimming cost V 2 bases and J 0 bases, with 8 bases left between them. In DNA form, the CDR3 reads TGTGCCAGCAGCTTAGACAAAATCTCCTACGAGCAGTACTTC. It specifies CASSLDKISYEQYF.

This clonotype was counted at least ten times. CDR3 loop: CASSILDGSPLHF. The DNA for the CDR3 is TGTGCCAGTAGTATTCTAGACGGTTCACCCCTCCACTTT. This chain links TRBV19 with TRBJ1-6; D is unclear. Trimming cost V 3 bases and J 9 bases, with 9 bases left between them. This CDR3 region has 13 residues. Per the germline V gene, CDR1 is LNHDA and CDR2 is SQIVND (reference sequence). Complete variable domain (other parts from reference TRBV19 and TRBJ1-6): DGGITQSPKYLFRKEGQNVTLSCEQNLNHDAMYWYRQDPGQGLRLIYYSQIVNDFQKGDIAEGYSVSREKKESFPLTVTSAQKNPTAFYLCASSILDGSPLHFGNGTRLTVT.

As to this clonotype: A much bigger clone sits one base away, suggesting this may be a read error. J is TRBJ1-1 and V is TRBV7-2; possibly TRBD1 for D (5 bases). This CDR3 is 14 amino acids long. The germline V gene has CDR1 SGHTA and CDR2 FQGNSA. CDR3 region: CASSSISGTTEALF. The DNA for the CDR3 is TGTGCCAGCAGTTCAATCTCAGGGACCACTGAAGCTCTCTTT.

A word on this clonotype: This may arise from a read error, as a much more abundant clone is one base away. The chain employs TRBV6-2 or TRBV6-3 and TRBJ1-2, with 7 positions matching TRBD1. The CDR3 has 15 amino acids. CDR1 and CDR2 (germline): MNHEY, SVGEGT. CDR3 in amino acids: CASSSPGTANYGHTF. The DNA of the CDR3 is TGTGCCAGCAGTTCCCCCGGGACAGCTAACTATGGCCACACCTTC.

This clonotype was seen a handful of times. This chain uses TRBV7-8 with TRBJ2-1; TRBD1 matches 9 bases. Germline V gene data show CDR1 as SGHVS and CDR2 as FQNEAQ. This CDR3 spans 14 amino acids. J lost 8 bases, V lost 2 bases, and 4 bases had no gene match. CDR3 amino acids: CASSLRDREYEQFF. The DNA of the CDR3 is TGTGCCAGCAGCTTACGGGACAGGGAATATGAGCAGTTCTTC.

This clonotype appeared many times. The chain has TRBV20-1 and TRBJ2-3; 9 bases agree with TRBD1. The CDR3 is made up of 14 amino acids. V lost 1 base, J lost 2 bases, and 1 base stayed unmatched. CDR1 is DFQATT, CDR2 SNEGSKA, per germline (reference sequence). The CDR3 bases are TGCAGTGCTAGAGGGACAGGGGCCACAGATACGCAGTATTTT. Translation gives CSARGTGATDTQYF.

The chain uses TRBV7-9 and TRBJ1-1; D is possibly TRBD1 (6 bases). V was clipped by 5 bases and J by 1 base, with 29 bases between them. Germline loops: CDR1 SEHNR, CDR2 FQNEAQ (reference sequence). CDR3 size: 20 residues. CDR3 amino acids: CASSEVTGFLGGTRNTEAFF. The CDR3 coding sequence is TGTGCCAGCAGCGAGGTCACAGGCTTCCTAGGGGGTACGCGGAACACTGAAGCTTTCTTT.

This chain links TRBV20-1 with TRBJ2-1; TRBD1 might be the D (5 bases). V lost 3 bases to trimming and J lost 8 bases, with 11 bases between them. CDR3 length: 12 amino acids. Germline CDR1 DFQATT, CDR2 SNEGSKA (reference sequence). Here the CDR3 reads CSARGPRDEQFF. The DNA for the CDR3 is TGCAGTGCTAGGGGGCCTAGGGATGAGCAGTTCTTC.

V and J are TRBV19 and TRBJ2-2; D is unresolved. V lost 4 bases, J lost 1 base, and 7 bases lay in between. The germline V gene has CDR1 LNHDA and CDR2 SQIVND (reference sequence). The CDR3 is made up of 14 amino acids. The CDR3 sequence: CASSTSMNTGELFF. The CDR3 DNA follows: TGTGCCAGTAGTACGAGCATGAACACCGGGGAGCTGTTTTTT. The complete variable domain, with remaining parts taken from reference TRBV19 and TRBJ2-2, reads DGGITQSPKYLFRKEGQNVTLSCEQNLNHDAMYWYRQDPGQGLRLIYYSQIVNDFQKGDIAEGYSVSREKKESFPLTVTSAQKNPTAFYLCASSTSMNTGELFFGEGSRLTVL.

This clonotype was seen at least ten times. This chain links TRBV3-1 with TRBJ2-5, with D uncertain. V lost 0 bases to trimming and J lost 4 bases, with 15 bases between them. The germline V gene encodes CDR1 LGHDT and CDR2 YNNKEL (reference sequence). The CDR3 spans 16 residues. This chain's CDR3 is CASSQDRGNIGETQYF. The CDR3 region has the DNA TGTGCCAGCAGCCAAGACCGCGGTAATATAGGAGAGACCCAGTACTTC.

Turning to this clonotype: One base away lies a much larger clone, so this may be a sequencing read error. The V gene is TRBV7-7, the J gene TRBJ2-7, with D uncertain. This CDR3 has 14 amino acids. The germline CDR1 and CDR2 sequences are SSHAT and FNYEAQ (reference sequence). V lost 0 bases and J lost 4, with 10 bases in between. The CDR3: CASSLANEDYEQYV. The CDR3 DNA is TGTGCCAGCAGCTTAGCGAACGAGGATTACGAGCAGTACGTC.

The sample holds many counts of this clonotype. This rearrangement joins TRBV7-2 to TRBJ1-5; no reliable D call. Trimming pared 2 bases from V and 7 bases from J, leaving 9 bases between. The germline V gene encodes CDR1 SGHTA and CDR2 FQGNSA. The CDR3 is 13 residues long. CDR3 DNA: TGTGCCAGCAGCTTATCCCTAAAACAGCCCCAGCATTTT. Translating gives CASSLSLKQPQHF.

The V gene is TRBV4-3, the J gene TRBJ2-6; D is unclear. From germline, CDR1 is LGHNA and CDR2 YSLEER. CDR3 length equals 15 residues. Trimming removed 4 bases at V and 0 bases at J, with 7 bases between. As DNA, the CDR3 is TGCGCCAGCAGCCCACAGAGCTCTGGGGCCAACGTCCTGACTTTC. Protein: CASSPQSSGANVLTF.

This clonotype was observed many times. The CDR3 loop reads CASRSTGNQPQHF. The CDR3 nucleotides read TGTGCCAGCAGATCCACAGGGAATCAGCCCCAGCATTTT. The chain links TRBV27 to TRBJ1-5; D possibly corresponds to TRBD1 (6 bases). The germline V gene has CDR1 MNHEY and CDR2 SMNVEV (reference sequence). The germline V and J ends were trimmed by 6 bases and 4 bases, with 10 bases remaining between them. This CDR3 spans 13 amino acids.

In its sample, this clonotype was seen many times. The chain uses TRBV4-2 and TRBJ1-2; D uncertain. Trimming left V 0 bases short and J 9 bases short, with 14 bases between. The CDR3 contains 14 residues. The germline gives CDR1 LGHNA, CDR2 YNFKEQ. The CDR3 sequence: CASSQETRGYSYTF. CDR3 DNA: TGTGCCAGCAGCCAAGAAACCCGGGGTTATAGCTACACCTTC.

The V and J genes are TRBV19 and TRBJ2-5; D perhaps matches TRBD2 (6 bases). Per the germline V gene, CDR1 is LNHDA and CDR2 is SQIVND (reference sequence). This CDR3 region has 13 residues. V dropped 7 bases and J dropped 1 base, with 10 bases sitting between them. CDR3 nucleotide sequence: TGTGCCAGTAACGGGGGTACCCAAGAGACCCAGTACTTC. Translation: CASNGGTQETQYF.

The DNA for the CDR3 is TGTGCCAGCAGTTTGTTAACTGAAGCTTTCTTT. This codes for CASSLLTEAFF. The chain couples TRBV28 to TRBJ1-1; D is ambiguous. The CDR3 consists of 11 residues. V was pared by 3 bases and J by 5 bases, with 4 bases between. The germline CDR1 and CDR2 sequences are MDHEN and SYDVKM.

Worth noting for this clonotype: The junction does not match germline at one end; this may be a read error. DNA of the CDR3: TGCGCCAGCAGCCCGGACAGGCCTAATGAAGAACTGTTTTTT. This encodes CASSPDRPNEELFF. The V and J genes are TRBV5-1 and TRBJ1-4; 7 bases line up with TRBD1. The CDR3 is 14 residues long. Looked up from germline, CDR1 is SGHRS and CDR2 is YFSETQ.

V and J are TRBV12-5 and TRBJ2-1, with 8 bases fitting TRBD2. This CDR3 region has 16 residues. Losses at the gene ends were 5 bases for V and 0 bases for J; bases not matched to a gene: 6. The germline CDR1 and CDR2 sequences are LGHNT and FRNRAP. The CDR3 bases are TGTGCTAGTGGTCCCCGGGAGGGGAGCTCCTACAATGAGCAGTTCTTC. Encoded protein: CASGPREGSSYNEQFF.

The chain has TRBV5-5 and TRBJ2-1, with 9 positions matching TRBD1. The CDR3 length is 15 residues. Germline V gene sequence: CDR1 SGHKS, CDR2 YYEKEE (reference sequence). Trimming removed 4 bases from V and 4 bases from J; junction bases left unmatched: 6. DNA for the CDR3: TGTGCCAGCAGCGCCGGGACAGGGCCTTACAATGAGCAGTTCTTC. Translating gives CASSAGTGPYNEQFF.

On this clonotype: This may be a read error, as it is one base from a much larger clone. The V and J genes are TRBV6-1 and TRBJ2-7; D not certain. V was pared by 7 bases and J by 3 bases, with 13 bases between. CDR3 length equals 13 residues. The germline V gene encodes CDR1 MNHNS and CDR2 SASEGT. The CDR3 spells CASTLSPGYEQYV. The CDR3, as DNA: TGTGCCAGCACCCTCTCACCAGGCTACGAGCAGTACGTC.

This clonotype was seen repeatedly, ten times or more. V gene TRBV6-1 combines with J gene TRBJ2-7, with 14 bases matching TRBD2. The CDR3 sequence is 15 residues long. V was pared by 4 bases and J by 6 bases, with 5 bases of the junction left unmatched. CDR1 MNHNS and CDR2 SASEGT come from the germline V gene. CDR3 in amino acids: CASSAGLAGDSEQYF. CDR3 nucleotides: TGTGCCAGCAGTGCGGGACTAGCGGGGGATTCCGAGCAGTACTTC.

The rearrangement links TRBV19 to TRBJ2-2; 7 bases line up with TRBD2. Germline trimming cut 10 bases from V and 5 bases from J; bases unmatched to any gene: 16. CDR1 is LNHDA, CDR2 SQIVND, per germline (reference sequence). This CDR3 is 16 amino acids long. The CDR3 reads CATPNPSGLNTGELFF. CDR3 bases: TGTGCCACCCCAAATCCTAGCGGACTAAATACCGGGGAGCTGTTTTTT. Combining the CDR3 with reference TRBV19 and TRBJ2-2 gives the whole variable domain DGGITQSPKYLFRKEGQNVTLSCEQNLNHDAMYWYRQDPGQGLRLIYYSQIVNDFQKGDIAEGYSVSREKKESFPLTVTSAQKNPTAFYLCATPNPSGLNTGELFFGEGSRLTVL.

Note on this clonotype: A much larger clone lies one base from this, so it may be a read error. The chain couples TRBV6-1 to TRBJ2-7, with D perhaps matching TRBD1 (5 bases). CDR1 and CDR2 from the germline V gene are MNHNS and SASEGT. V shed 6 bases and J shed 0 bases, with 15 bases lying between them. The CDR3 is 15 residues long. The CDR3 region has the DNA TGTGCCAGCAGCCCCAGACAGATTTTCTCCTACGAGCAGTACTTC. This translates into CASSPRQIFSYEQYF.

This clonotype turned up a few times. The V call is TRBV6-2 or TRBV6-3, the J call TRBJ2-5, with 10 bases fitting TRBD2. V lost 2 bases, J lost 5 bases, and 8 bases stayed unmatched. The germline CDR1 and CDR2 sequences are MNHEY and SVGEGT. This CDR3 has 16 amino acids. CDR3 loop: CASSYNIQRGGETQYF. CDR3 nucleotides: TGTGCCAGCAGTTACAATATCCAGCGGGGGGGTGAGACCCAGTACTTC.

Many counts were recorded for this clonotype. The chain uses TRBV6-1 and TRBJ1-6; 7 bases are shared with TRBD1. This CDR3 region has 15 residues. Per the germline V gene, CDR1 is MNHNS and CDR2 is SASEGT. The V segment lost 6 bases and the J segment 6 bases; nucleotides outside the gene matches: 8. CDR3: CASSRQTGLNSPLHF. The CDR3 nucleotides are TGTGCCAGCAGCCGACAGACAGGGCTTAATTCACCCCTCCACTTT.